This T cell receptor (beta chain) was captured by sequencing in a study of cytomegalovirus exposure and HLA in healthy donors. Study-wide context: Tens of millions of unique TCRs, all from HLA-typed donors, were included in an early release of the data. Study-wide findings and caveats: Reports indicated that the classifier achieved high specificity and sensitivity in diagnosing cytomegalovirus status.

CDR3 size: 14 residues. Trimming took off 4 bases at V and 5 bases at J, with 9 bases between the two ends. Germline assignment: CDR1 LNHDA and CDR2 SQIVND (reference sequence). The PCR used 60 Vbeta and 13 Jbeta primers. Profiling relied on immunoSEQ multiplex PCR, and the TCRdb table lists in-frame clones only, not all of them. The table has some 140,000 clones, roughly 76% seen once. The count of this clone is one. Its antigen remains unknown. Material for sequencing was PBMCs. The TCR sequence derives from a woman aged 40 to 50 in good health and CMV-seronegative. The chain uses TRBV19 and TRBJ1-6, with D maybe TRBD1 (6 bases). The DNA of the CDR3 is TGTGCCAGTAGTAGAAGGACAGATAATTCACCCCTCCACTTT. Translated: CASSRRTDNSPLHF.